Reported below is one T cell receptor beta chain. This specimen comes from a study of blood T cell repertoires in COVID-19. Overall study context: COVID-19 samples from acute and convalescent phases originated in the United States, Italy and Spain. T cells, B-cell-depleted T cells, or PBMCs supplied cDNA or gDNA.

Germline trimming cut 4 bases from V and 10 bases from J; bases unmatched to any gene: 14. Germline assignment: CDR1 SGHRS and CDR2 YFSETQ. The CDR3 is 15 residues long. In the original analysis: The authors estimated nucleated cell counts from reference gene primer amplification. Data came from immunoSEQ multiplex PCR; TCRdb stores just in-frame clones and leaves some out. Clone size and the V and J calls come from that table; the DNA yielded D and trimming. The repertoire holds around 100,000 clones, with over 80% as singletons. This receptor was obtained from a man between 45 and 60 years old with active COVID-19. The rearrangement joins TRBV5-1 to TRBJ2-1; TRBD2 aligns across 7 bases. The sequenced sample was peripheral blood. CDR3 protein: CASSPPGTKWMEQFF. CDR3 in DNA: TGCGCCAGCAGCCCCCCCGGGACTAAGTGGATGGAGCAGTTCTTC. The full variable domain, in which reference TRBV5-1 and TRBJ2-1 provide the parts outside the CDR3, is KAGVTQTPRYLIKTRGQQVTLSCSPISGHRSVSWYQQTPGQGLQFLFEYFSETQRNKGNFPGRFSGRQFSNSRSEMNVSTLELGDSALYLCASSPPGTKWMEQFFGPGTRLTVL.